Included here is one TCR beta chain sequence, with context. There is no known antigen for this receptor. One end of the junction is discordant with germline, which a read error may explain. TCRbeta-specific cDNA was reverse-transcribed from about 500 ng total RNA using a constant-region primer and ProtoScript II reverse transcriptase. Three nested multiplex PCR rounds, following a slightly modified ARM-PCR procedure, were used to build the TCRbeta libraries. Sample barcodes and Illumina adapters were added in a final 25-cycle PCR using Deep VentR polymerase. Before sequencing, amplicons between 200 and 500 bp were purified from gel using a QIAquick gel extraction kit. TCRbeta amplicons were sequenced on an Illumina HiSeq 2500 with 250-bp paired-end reads. The authors' analysis ran thus. Trimmomatic v0.33 was used to quality-trim the reads, and FLASH v1.2.11 was used to merge paired reads so that full CDR3 sequences could be recovered. V, D and J germline segments were assigned to the rearranged TCRbeta sequences by MiGEC v1.2.1b. VDJtools v1.0.0 computed clonotype statistics and Shannon-Wiener diversity indices. To cut down on sampling bias, every analysis after diversity analysis relied on just the 250 most abundant clonotypes from each sample. TCRdb redid the processing of the public reads, applying fastp at Q25 and MiXCR, and retained in-frame beta chains. Here each entry gathers all rows of one CDR3 protein and keeps the most common genes and DNA. The V and J calls were not made by the authors but by TCRdb's processing. Counted in this sample were 40,000 to 55,000 distinct CDR3 sequences; about two thirds of them appeared once. The top ten clonotypes cover just under 30% of the sample.

The sample comes from a study of tumor-infiltrating lymphocytes in primary liver carcinoma (dated by TCRdb to the late 2010s). Regarding the complete study: Of the five patients (three men and two women, aged 30 to 69 years), four had hepatocellular carcinoma and one had combined HCC and intrahepatic cholangiocarcinoma. The 25 to 30 tumor region samples were profiled with Agilent mRNA microarrays so that TCRbeta repertoire diversity could be related to the local molecular phenotype. The tumors of the five patients were staged as T1-T3 N0M0, with maximum diameters ranging from about 4.2 to 10 cm. Repertoires from technical replicates were highly reproducible, with mean shared-clone rates around 0.89 and correlation coefficients above 0.98. A total of 35 or so specimens from 5 patients went through TCRbeta repertoire sequencing, namely 25 tumor regions, 5 adjacent noncancerous liver tissues and 5 peripheral blood samples. Samples yielded roughly 3.65 to 7.5 million productive TCRbeta reads; read depth did not differ significantly between tissue types. Across five regions of each liver tumor, along with adjacent normal tissue and blood, the study brought together TCRbeta repertoire sequencing, expression microarrays and whole-exome sequencing. Results the study describes overall, beyond this receptor: Because sequencing covered only the TCR beta chain and unpaired alpha chains were not captured, true repertoire diversity is likely underestimated. Pairs of tumor regions showed greater repertoire overlap (mean around 35%) than tumor-adjacent pairs (roughly 17%) or tumor-blood pairs (roughly 15%), which is consistent with antigen-driven expansion. Only about 8-25% of top clones were found in all five regions of a tumor, suggesting spatial heterogeneity of tumor-infiltrating T cells. Bulk unsorted samples precluded comparing CD4+ and CD8+ T cell repertoires. The study included only five or six patients, and the authors note findings should be validated in a larger study. Compared with blood, tumors had a significantly larger share of the repertoire taken up by the top 250 clones (p = 0.039).

Total RNA and DNA were co-extracted from around 20-30 mg of bulk tissue with the AllPrep DNA/RNA mini kit, without cell sorting. Four or five patients with histopathologically diagnosed primary liver carcinoma underwent surgical resection in China between November 2015 and March 2016. Patients had chronic HBV infection and were treatment-naive at sampling. Five spatially separated regions were sampled from each tumor: the superior, inferior, left-lateral and right-lateral poles, plus the tumor centre. More than 85% viable tumor cells were found by histology in every tumor sample. Fresh tumor and adjacent tissue pieces were bisected, with one half stored in RNAlater at -80 degrees C and the other half sent for histology. Material for sequencing was liver tumor tissue from sampling region 5. Interpreted using the paper, the cell subset or site label stands for: tumor region T5, tumor centre. The source is a middle-aged man with primary liver carcinoma and hepatitis B virus infection.

The CDR3 reads CANGYWFNSGLYNEQFF. The DNA reads as follows: TGTGCCAACGGCTACTGGTTCAACAGCGGACTATACAATGAGCAATTCTTC. The chain links TRBV5-6 with TRBJ2-1; a tentative D match to TRBD2 spans 6 bases. CDR1 and CDR2 are drawn from the germline V gene: SGHDT, YYEEEE. Spanning cysteine to phenylalanine, the CDR3 consists of 17 amino acids. Just CDR3 DNA is preserved here, 51 bases in frame from base 1.